The 32 T cell receptor beta chains reported below all come from one sample, sequenced in a study of blood T cell repertoires in COVID-19 (dated by TCRdb to 2018 to 2021). Libraries were prepared through the immunoSEQ multiplex PCR assay. What TCRdb holds here is the immuneACCESS table cut down to in-frame rearrangements. Part of the clones is not present; checked against another copy, under half of the missing clones reflect an unresolved V gene, and the others are unexplained. The sample yields 200,000 to 250,000 clones; roughly nine tenths were counted once. The ten largest clones take up 6.2% of the sample. Material for sequencing was peripheral blood. These receptors were taken from a man in his sixties with acute or convalescent COVID-19.

The V and J genes are TRBV27 and TRBJ2-5; TRBD2 aligns across 11 bases. V lost 4 bases, J lost 4 bases, and 17 bases stayed unmatched. This CDR3 has 19 amino acids. The germline CDR1 and CDR2 sequences are MNHEY and SMNVEV (reference sequence). Here the CDR3 reads CASSSILIAGGPGGETQYF. Written as DNA, the CDR3 is TGTGCCAGCAGTTCCATCCTGATAGCGGGAGGGCCGGGGGGAGAGACCCAGTACTTC.

This clone was picked up a small number of times. The chain joins TRBV11-3 to TRBJ2-7; D is possibly TRBD2 (7 bases). Germline loops: CDR1 SGHNT, CDR2 YENEEA. V lost 5 bases and J 1 base, leaving 18 bases between the germline ends. The length of the CDR3 is 16 residues. The CDR3 DNA is TGTGCCAGCAGCCCTACTGGGGGGGGCGCTTCCTACGAGCAGTACTTC. Its translation is CASSPTGGGASYEQYF.

The genes are TRBV2 and TRBJ1-6; 7 nucleotides match TRBD1. The CDR3 contains 16 residues. Germline lookup yields CDR1 SNHLY and CDR2 FYNNEI. J was trimmed by 0 bases and V by 6 bases; bases with no gene match: 5. CDR3 in DNA: TGTGCCAGCAGCCCTCAGGGGGTCTCCTATAATTCACCCCTCCACTTT. It encodes CASSPQGVSYNSPLHF.

This clone was found a few times. This chain joins TRBV27 and TRBJ1-1; tentative D call: TRBD1 (5 bases). Trimming took 6 bases from V and 7 from J, leaving 12 bases between them. The CDR3 length is 12 residues. CDR1 is MNHEY, CDR2 SMNVEV, per germline (reference sequence). The CDR3 loop reads CASSPRGGEAFF. CDR3 nucleotides: TGTGCCAGCAGCCCGCGGGGCGGTGAAGCTTTCTTT.

The rearrangement uses TRBV3-1 (or the pseudogene TRBV3-2) and TRBJ2-5; 8 bases align to TRBD2. Trimming cost V 3 bases and J 2 bases; bases outside gene matches: 2. Germline assignment: CDR1 LGHDT and CDR2 YNNKEL (reference sequence). The CDR3 runs to 14 residues. The CDR3 protein is CASSQGLGQETQYF. CDR3 in DNA: TGTGCCAGCAGCCAGGGACTAGGACAAGAGACCCAGTACTTC.

V gene TRBV5-1 combines with J gene TRBJ2-2; 8 bases align to TRBD1. The V segment lost 0 bases and the J segment 3 bases; nucleotides outside the gene matches: 7. The CDR3 totals 17 residues. Germline CDR1 is SGHRS and CDR2 is YFSETQ. The CDR3 is CASSLAPQGAYTGELFF. In DNA, the CDR3 is TGCGCCAGCAGCTTGGCCCCTCAGGGGGCCTACACCGGGGAGCTGTTTTTT.

This clone came up a few times. The chain links TRBV15 to TRBJ2-7; 9 bases agree with TRBD2. CDR3 length: 15 residues. V lost 1 base, J lost 3 bases, and 4 bases stayed unmatched. CDR1 is LNHNV, CDR2 YYDKDF, per germline (reference sequence). The CDR3 DNA reads TGTGCCACCAGCAGAGGGGCGCGGGAGGGCTACGAGCAGTACTTC. Protein: CATSRGAREGYEQYF.

The rearrangement uses TRBV6-5 and TRBJ1-2; possible D gene TRBD1, 5 bases. V was pared by 7 bases and J by 6 bases, with 15 bases between. CDR1 is MNHEY, CDR2 SVGAGI, per germline. This CDR3 has 13 amino acids. The CDR3 nucleotides read TGTGCCAGCAAGAGGGGAGGGAGTGATGGCTACACCTTC. It yields the protein CASKRGGSDGYTF.

In DNA, the CDR3 is TGTGCCAGCAGCCAGGGGACAGGCGGCCCTGAAGCTTTCTTT. Translated, it gives CASSQGTGGPEAFF. The V gene is TRBV14, the J gene TRBJ1-1; 8 bases line up with TRBD1. The CDR3 covers 14 residues. CDR1 is SGHDN, CDR2 FVKESK, per germline. V lost 3 bases and J lost 6; bases outside the gene matches: 6. The full variable domain, its missing parts supplied by reference TRBV14 and TRBJ1-1, is EAGVTQFPSHSVIEKGQTVTLRCDPISGHDNLYWYRRVMGKEIKFLLHFVKESKQDESGMPNNRFLAERTGGTYSTLKVQPAELEDSGVYFCASSQGTGGPEAFFGQGTRLTVV.

The chain joins TRBV5-1 to TRBJ2-3, with 9 nucleotides matching TRBD2. V was pared by 5 bases and J by 5 bases, with 3 bases of the junction left unmatched. This CDR3 contains 13 residues. Germline loops: CDR1 SGHRS, CDR2 YFSETQ. DNA for the CDR3: TGCGCCAGCAGAGTTAGCGGGAGAGATACGCAGTATTTT. Amino acids: CASRVSGRDTQYF.

This chain joins TRBV5-6 and TRBJ1-6; D ambiguous. V was cut by 2 bases and J by 8 bases, with 11 bases left in between. The germline gives CDR1 SGHDT, CDR2 YYEEEE. The CDR3 length is 14 residues. DNA of the CDR3: TGTGCCAGCAGCTTAGTCAATACATATTCACCCCTCCACTTT. This encodes CASSLVNTYSPLHF. Looking up the rest from reference TRBV5-6 and TRBJ1-6 gives the full variable domain: DAGVTQSPTHLIKTRGQQVTLRCSPKSGHDTVSWYQQALGQGPQFIFQYYEEEERQRGNFPDRFSGHQFPNYSSELNVNALLLGDSALYLCASSLVNTYSPLHFGNGTRLTVT.

This chain uses TRBV7-3 with TRBJ2-1; a weak D match, TRBD2 (5 bases). V shed 1 base and J shed 9 bases, with 13 bases lying between them. This CDR3 has 14 amino acids. The germline gives CDR1 SGHTA, CDR2 FQGTGA. The CDR3 is CASSLNSAGGEQFF. The CDR3 DNA sequence: TGTGCCAGCAGCTTAAATTCGGCGGGCGGTGAGCAGTTCTTC.

In this sample, this clone turned up once. This chain connects TRBV20-1 to TRBJ1-2; D is uncertain. This CDR3 is 11 amino acids long. The V gene lost 5 bases and the J gene lost 8 bases, with 12 bases spanning the gap. Germline-derived CDR1 and CDR2 are DFQATT and SNEGSKA (reference sequence). The CDR3 protein is CSARRQKGYTF. In DNA form, the CDR3 reads TGCAGTGCTCGGAGGCAAAAGGGCTACACCTTC.

The CDR3 DNA sequence: TGTGCCAGCAGTACCTCGGGTCCGCTTGTCTATGGCTACACCTTC. Translating gives CASSTSGPLVYGYTF. The chain carries TRBV28 and TRBJ1-2; no clear D gene. CDR1 and CDR2 from the germline V gene are MDHEN and SYDVKM. The CDR3 is 15 amino acids. The V and J ends lost 5 bases and 4 bases respectively, with 17 bases between them.

In nucleotides, the CDR3 is TGTGCCAGCAGCACCCCGGGACAGGGAGAGGGCCATCAGCCCCAGCATTTT. Its translation is CASSTPGQGEGHQPQHF. The chain is built from TRBV9 and TRBJ1-5; 9 bases are shared with TRBD1. Germline CDR1 SGDLS, CDR2 YYNGEE. Unmatched junction bases numbered 13, after V lost 4 bases and J lost 5 bases. The CDR3 is 17 amino acids.

The CDR3 coding sequence is TGCAGTGCTAGTCTAAACGGGAGGACAGATACGCAGTATTTT. It yields the protein CSASLNGRTDTQYF. The chain carries TRBV20-1 and TRBJ2-3, with 7 bases lining up with TRBD2. With V trimmed by 3 bases and J by 3 bases, 6 bases remained unmatched. Germline-derived CDR1 and CDR2 are DFQATT and SNEGSKA (reference sequence). This CDR3 is 14 amino acids long.

This chain links TRBV7-6 with TRBJ2-1; TRBD2 matches at 9 bases. The CDR3 has 18 amino acids. V lost 4 bases, J lost 0 bases, and 10 bases stayed unmatched. In germline, CDR1 is SGHVS, CDR2 FNYEAQ. Here the CDR3 DNA reads TGTGCCAGCAGCTCGTTGACTAGCGGTCCCCCCTCCTACAATGAGCAGTTCTTC. Its protein is CASSSLTSGPPSYNEQFF.

The chain links TRBV7-9 to TRBJ2-7; tentatively, D is TRBD1 (5 bases). This CDR3 is 14 amino acids long. Germline V gene data show CDR1 as SEHNR and CDR2 as FQNEAQ (reference sequence). Trimming removed 1 base from V and 6 bases from J, with 13 bases in between. The DNA for the CDR3 is TGTGCCAGCAGCTTAGGCCAGGGCCCAGCCGAGCAGTACTTC. Translated, it gives CASSLGQGPAEQYF.

In its sample, this clone was seen once. The chain links TRBV14 to TRBJ2-1; 7 bases agree with TRBD2. The V segment lost 4 bases and the J segment 5 bases; nucleotides outside the gene matches: 8. The CDR3 consists of 15 residues. Looked up from germline, CDR1 is SGHDN and CDR2 is FVKESK. The chain's CDR3 is CASSRPGLLDNEQFF. In DNA form, the CDR3 reads TGTGCCAGCAGCCGTCCGGGACTACTCGACAATGAGCAGTTCTTC. Full variable domain (remainder filled in from reference TRBV14 and TRBJ2-1): EAGVTQFPSHSVIEKGQTVTLRCDPISGHDNLYWYRRVMGKEIKFLLHFVKESKQDESGMPNNRFLAERTGGTYSTLKVQPAELEDSGVYFCASSRPGLLDNEQFFGPGTRLTVL.

The rearrangement joins TRBV5-1 to TRBJ2-7; D might be TRBD2 (6 bases). V was trimmed by 2 bases and J by 0 bases, leaving 15 bases between them. The CDR3 spans 16 residues. Germline V gives CDR1 SGHRS, CDR2 YFSETQ. The CDR3, as DNA: TGCGCCAGCAGCTTTTCAGCGGGCGGGATCTCCTACGAGCAGTACTTC. Its protein is CASSFSAGGISYEQYF. Combining the CDR3 with reference TRBV5-1 and TRBJ2-7 gives the whole variable domain KAGVTQTPRYLIKTRGQQVTLSCSPISGHRSVSWYQQTPGQGLQFLFEYFSETQRNKGNFPGRFSGRQFSNSRSEMNVSTLELGDSALYLCASSFSAGGISYEQYFGPGTRLTVT.

The chain links TRBV27 to TRBJ1-6, with D perhaps TRBD1 (5 bases). Germline lookup yields CDR1 MNHEY and CDR2 SMNVEV (reference sequence). V was pared by 2 bases and J by 7 bases, with 9 bases between. The CDR3 is made up of 14 amino acids. The CDR3 protein is CASSLTGGNSPLHF. The CDR3 DNA reads as TGTGCCAGCAGTTTAACGGGGGGGAATTCACCCCTCCACTTT.

The gene calls are TRBV12-5 and TRBJ1-2; 9 bases agree with TRBD1. V lost 0 bases to trimming and J lost 4 bases; unmatched junction nucleotides: 3. CDR1 is LGHNT and CDR2 is FRNRAP in the germline V gene. The CDR3 loop spans 15 amino acids. The CDR3 loop is CASGLVQGASYGYTF. DNA for the CDR3: TGTGCTAGTGGTTTGGTACAGGGGGCGAGCTATGGCTACACCTTC.

This clone occurred a few times. The chain employs TRBV13 and TRBJ1-1, with TRBD1 as a possible D gene (5 bases). Germline V gene data show CDR1 as PRHDT and CDR2 as FYEKMQ (reference sequence). V was shortened by 5 bases and J by 7 bases, with 14 bases between the two germline ends. The CDR3 is 13 residues long. The CDR3 here is CASSMGREGEAFF. Here the CDR3 DNA reads TGTGCCAGCAGCATGGGCAGGGAAGGTGAAGCTTTCTTT.

The gene calls are TRBV7-2 and TRBJ2-7; a weak D match, TRBD2 (7 bases). The CDR3 has 13 residues. CDR1 SGHTA and CDR2 FQGNSA come from the germline V gene. V was clipped by 6 bases and J by 6 bases, with 15 bases between them. CDR3 sequence reads: CASRHREGGEQYF. CDR3 nucleotides: TGTGCCAGCAGACACAGGGAGGGAGGCGAGCAGTACTTC.

This chain links TRBV4-3 with TRBJ1-2; a weak D match, TRBD1 (5 bases). V was pared by 0 bases and J by 0 bases, with 11 bases between. Per the germline V gene, CDR1 is LGHNA and CDR2 is YSLEER. This CDR3 has 16 amino acids. The CDR3 loop is CASSQDLGRTNYGYTF. Written as DNA, the CDR3 is TGCGCCAGCAGCCAAGATCTGGGGCGGACTAACTATGGCTACACCTTC.

The J gene is TRBJ2-3, the V gene TRBV28, with TRBD2 matching 8 bases. The ends lost 8 bases at V and 1 base at J; junction bases unmatched: 5. In germline, CDR1 is MDHEN, CDR2 SYDVKM. This CDR3 is built from 14 residues. The CDR3 DNA reads as TGTGCCAGCGGTGCGGGGGGTGGCACAGATACGCAGTATTTT. It translates to CASGAGGGTDTQYF. Supplemented by reference TRBV28 and TRBJ2-3, the full variable domain reads DVKVTQSSRYLVKRTGEKVFLECVQDMDHENMFWYRQDPGLGLRLIYFSYDVKMKEKGDIPEGYSVSREKKERFSLILESASTNQTSMYLCASGAGGGTDTQYFGPGTRLTVL.

For the CDR3, the DNA is TGTGCCAGCAGCTTCCCGACAAGTGGAAGATCCTACGAGCAGTACTTC. Amino acid sequence: CASSFPTSGRSYEQYF. This rearrangement joins TRBV7-9 to TRBJ2-7; no clear D gene. The CDR3 is made up of 16 amino acids. Trimming took off 3 bases at V and 1 base at J, with 16 bases between the two ends. Germline V gives CDR1 SEHNR, CDR2 FQNEAQ (reference sequence).

The rearrangement joins TRBV9 to TRBJ2-7; the match to TRBD1 covers 8 bases. The CDR3 loop spans 14 amino acids. The ends lost 4 bases at V and 3 bases at J; junction bases unmatched: 6. Germline loops: CDR1 SGDLS, CDR2 YYNGEE. CDR3 protein: CASSLQGDGYEQYF. The CDR3 bases are TGTGCCAGCAGCTTACAGGGGGATGGCTACGAGCAGTACTTC.

V usage is TRBV9 and J usage is TRBJ1-2, with TRBD1 matching 8 bases. Trimming at V came to 0 bases and at J to 4 bases, leaving 11 bases not matched to a gene. This CDR3 contains 17 residues. The germline CDR1 and CDR2 sequences are SGDLS and YYNGEE. CDR3 bases: TGTGCCAGCAGCGTAGAAGACAGGGGCCCTTCATCCTATGGCTACACCTTC. Protein product: CASSVEDRGPSSYGYTF.

The rearrangement joins TRBV6-2 or TRBV6-3 to TRBJ1-2; 10 bases map to TRBD1. V was pared by 2 bases and J by 8 bases, with 8 bases of the junction left unmatched. The V gene's germline CDR1 is MNHEY and CDR2 SVGEGT. CDR3 length equals 15 residues. Written as DNA, the CDR3 is TGTGCCAGCAGTTACCCGGCGGGACAGGGGAGCGGCTACACCTTC. Residues: CASSYPAGQGSGYTF.

The chain is built from TRBV10-2 and TRBJ1-1; D not certain. Germline lookup yields CDR1 WSHSY and CDR2 SAAADI. V was shortened by 0 bases and J by 1 base, with 9 bases between the two germline ends. CDR3 length: 15 residues. As DNA, the CDR3 is TGCGCCAGCAGTGAGTCGTTTGAGGGGAACACTGAAGCTTTCTTT. Its protein product is CASSESFEGNTEAFF.

The chain is built from TRBV9 and TRBJ2-1; 13 bases align to TRBD2. CDR1 is SGDLS and CDR2 is YYNGEE in the germline V gene. The CDR3 length is 16 residues. J lost 9 bases, V lost 4 bases, and 10 bases had no gene match. CDR3 bases: TGTGCCAGCAGCCCAGGACTAGCGGGAGAAAACAGTGAGCAGTTCTTC. Translation: CASSPGLAGENSEQFF. Full variable domain (rest looked up from reference TRBV9 and TRBJ2-1): DSGVTQTPKHLITATGQRVTLRCSPRSGDLSVYWYQQSLDQGLQFLIQYYNGEERAKGNILERFSAQQFPDLHSELNLSSLELGDSALYFCASSPGLAGENSEQFFGPGTRLTVL.